These 27 T cell receptor beta chains were sequenced from one sample in a study of OX40 agonist ivuxolimab in advanced cancers. Profiled with immunoSEQ multiplex PCR; TCRdb holds only in-frame clones, not every one. The table lists tens of thousands of clones, 90% to 95% of them singletons. The specimen comprised CD4+ or CD8+ T cells sorted from blood, sampled in a trial of the OX40 agonist ivuxolimab. The receptors were gathered from an adult with an advanced solid tumor such as melanoma, head and neck, liver or kidney cancer.

The chain is built from TRBV9 and TRBJ2-5; D unresolved. Deletions cut 1 base from V and 2 bases from J, with 6 bases between. CDR1 SGDLS and CDR2 YYNGEE come from the germline V gene. The CDR3 has 13 residues. This CDR3 is CASSVLGQETQYF. The CDR3 DNA follows: TGTGCCAGCAGCGTATTGGGTCAAGAGACCCAGTACTTC.

The genes are TRBV4-2 and TRBJ2-7; D is possibly TRBD1 (6 bases). The CDR3 length is 12 residues. V lost 4 bases and J lost 6, with 10 bases in between. Germline V gene data show CDR1 as LGHNA and CDR2 as YNFKEQ. The DNA for the CDR3 is TGTGCCAGCAGCCTACAGGGCGGCGAGCAGTACTTC. Amino acids: CASSLQGGEQYF.

The chain combines TRBV28 with TRBJ1-5, with a weak D call TRBD1 (5 bases). CDR1 and CDR2 (germline): MDHEN, SYDVKM. The CDR3 has 12 residues. V lost 2 bases and J lost 6, with 5 bases in between. CDR3 DNA: TGTGCCAGCAGTTTAGGGACTCAGCCCCAGCATTTT. Residues: CASSLGTQPQHF.

This chain links TRBV28 with TRBJ2-2; no clear D gene. Germline V gene lookup returns CDR1 MDHEN and CDR2 SYDVKM. The CDR3 covers 14 residues. V was cut by 5 bases and J by 1 base, with 8 bases left in between. This CDR3 reads CASSEIGNTGELFF. Written as DNA, the CDR3 is TGTGCCAGCAGTGAGATCGGGAACACCGGGGAGCTGTTTTTT.

The chain combines TRBV28 with TRBJ1-3; no clear D. V dropped 3 bases and J dropped 5 bases, with 5 bases sitting between them. The CDR3 loop spans 12 amino acids. Germline V CDR1 and CDR2: MDHEN, SYDVKM. Here the CDR3 reads CASSLARNTIYF. The CDR3, as DNA: TGTGCCAGCAGTTTGGCCCGAAACACCATATATTTT. The variable domain in full, completed from reference TRBV28 and TRBJ1-3, reads DVKVTQSSRYLVKRTGEKVFLECVQDMDHENMFWYRQDPGLGLRLIYFSYDVKMKEKGDIPEGYSVSREKKERFSLILESASTNQTSMYLCASSLARNTIYFGEGSWLTVV.

The chain carries TRBV5-4 and TRBJ2-2; the D gene is possibly TRBD2 (5 bases). The germline V gene encodes CDR1 SGHNT and CDR2 YYREEE (reference sequence). CDR3 size: 15 residues. Trimming took off 4 bases at V and 7 bases at J, with 17 bases between the two ends. This CDR3 is CASSAAGPGNGELFF. In DNA form, the CDR3 reads TGTGCCAGCAGCGCCGCCGGGCCGGGGAACGGGGAGCTGTTTTTT.

This chain uses TRBV9 with TRBJ2-5, with 7 bases matching TRBD1. CDR1 SGDLS and CDR2 YYNGEE come from the germline V gene. Unmatched junction bases numbered 8, after V lost 4 bases and J lost 2 bases. This CDR3 has 15 amino acids. The CDR3 DNA reads as TGTGCCAGCAGCCCCAGTTCAGGGGGACAAGAGACCCAGTACTTC. As protein: CASSPSSGGQETQYF.

The chain recombines TRBV7-6 with TRBJ2-5; 8 nucleotides align to TRBD1. The CDR3 is made up of 13 amino acids. Trimming at V came to 5 bases and at J to 7 bases, leaving 6 bases not matched to a gene. Germline V gene data show CDR1 as SGHVS and CDR2 as FNYEAQ. CDR3 nucleotide sequence: TGTGCCAGCAGCCCGACAGGGGAAGGGACCCAGTACTTC. It encodes CASSPTGEGTQYF.

This rearrangement joins TRBV6-5 to TRBJ1-4; D might be TRBD1 (5 bases). Germline loops: CDR1 MNHEY, CDR2 SVGAGI. The ends were cut back, 4 bases at V and 8 bases at J, with 17 bases in the middle. The CDR3 totals 15 residues. CDR3 region: CASSSLLGGDEKLFF. CDR3 DNA: TGTGCCAGCAGTTCCCTACTCGGGGGAGACGAAAAACTGTTTTTT.

The chain uses TRBV2 and TRBJ2-3; 8 nucleotides match TRBD2. CDR3 length: 16 residues. V lost 3 bases, J lost 2 bases, and 7 bases stayed unmatched. CDR1 is SNHLY and CDR2 is FYNNEI in the germline V gene. CDR3 DNA sequence: TGTGCCAGCAGTGACCCCGGGGGGGGGTACACAGATACGCAGTATTTT. Translation: CASSDPGGGYTDTQYF.

The chain employs TRBV4-1 and TRBJ2-6; 7 bases fit TRBD1. Per germline, CDR1 MGHRA and CDR2 YSYEKL. Trimming took 6 bases from V and 3 from J; bases not matched to a gene: 5. CDR3 length equals 15 residues. The CDR3 region has the DNA TGCGCCAGCAGGGACGACAGGGTTGGGGCCAACGTCCTGACTTTC. Translating it yields CASRDDRVGANVLTF.

V and J are TRBV28 and TRBJ2-1; 7 bases align to TRBD1. The CDR3 has 15 amino acids. Germline CDR1 reads MDHEN; CDR2 reads SYDVKM. The V segment lost 4 bases and the J segment 9 bases; nucleotides outside the gene matches: 12. CDR3 nucleotides: TGTGCCAGCAGTTCGGACAGGCAGACATCTCGTGAGCAGTTCTTC. Its protein product is CASSSDRQTSREQFF.

This clone occurred a few times. The gene calls are TRBV25-1 and TRBJ1-4; D gene uncertain. Looked up from germline, CDR1 is MGHDK and CDR2 is SYGVNS. This CDR3 has 11 amino acids. V lost 7 bases and J lost 11, with 11 bases in between. CDR3 sequence: CASTHVGKLFF. CDR3 DNA: TGTGCCAGCACCCACGTTGGGAAACTGTTTTTT.

This clone was detected only once. The V gene is TRBV25-1, the J gene TRBJ2-4; D is unclear. V lost 2 bases to trimming and J lost 13 bases, with 9 bases between them. Germline V CDR1 and CDR2: MGHDK, SYGVNS. There are 11 residues in the CDR3. The CDR3 DNA sequence: TGTGCCAGCAGTGAAGGGCTAGTACAGTACTTC. It yields the protein CASSEGLVQYF.

The CDR3 DNA sequence: TGTGCCAGCAGCTTAGCTGATCCGGGCACAGATACGCAGTATTTT. This encodes CASSLADPGTDTQYF. The chain carries TRBV7-6 and TRBJ2-3; D call uncertain. Germline lookup yields CDR1 SGHVS and CDR2 FNYEAQ. The CDR3 has 15 amino acids. The germline V and J ends were trimmed by 0 bases and 1 base, with 8 bases remaining between them.

This clone was observed a single time. The chain links TRBV7-6 to TRBJ2-6; TRBD1 might be the D (5 bases). The V gene's germline CDR1 is SGHVS and CDR2 FNYEAQ. Trimming left V 5 bases short and J 9 bases short, with 8 bases between. This CDR3 comprises 12 residues. The CDR3 coding sequence is TGTGCCAGCAGCACAGGACACAACGTCCTGACTTTC. Protein sequence: CASSTGHNVLTF.

The chain links TRBV28 to TRBJ2-7; no reliable D call. Germline loops: CDR1 MDHEN, CDR2 SYDVKM. V was clipped by 5 bases and J by 4 bases, with 12 bases between them. CDR3 size: 13 residues. CDR3 DNA sequence: TGTGCCAGCAGTCCCTGGGGTACTTACGAGCAGTACTTC. Translating it yields CASSPWGTYEQYF. Filled out from reference TRBV28 and TRBJ2-7, the complete variable domain reads DVKVTQSSRYLVKRTGEKVFLECVQDMDHENMFWYRQDPGLGLRLIYFSYDVKMKEKGDIPEGYSVSREKKERFSLILESASTNQTSMYLCASSPWGTYEQYFGPGTRLTVT.

This chain uses TRBV14 with TRBJ2-7; D is perhaps TRBD1 (6 bases). This CDR3 is 16 amino acids long. The germline CDR1 and CDR2 sequences are SGHDN and FVKESK. With 2 bases removed from V and 0 bases from J, the gap between germline ends came to 14 bases. CDR3 sequence (DNA): TGTGCCAGCAGCCAACACCAGGGGCTAAGCTCCTACGAGCAGTACTTC. Amino acid sequence: CASSQHQGLSSYEQYF.

This sequence joins TRBV19 and TRBJ1-3; unclear D gene. With 3 bases removed from V and 0 bases from J, the gap between germline ends came to 9 bases. This CDR3 comprises 15 residues. Germline CDR1 LNHDA, CDR2 SQIVND (reference sequence). Written as DNA, the CDR3 is TGTGCCAGTAGTATTGGTCCTCTCTCTGGAAACACCATATATTTT. It specifies CASSIGPLSGNTIYF.

This clone was seen a handful of times. The chain uses TRBV7-9 and TRBJ2-7; 8 bases fit TRBD2. This CDR3 has 16 amino acids. The V and J ends lost 2 bases and 1 base, in that order; junction bases with no gene match: 7. Germline V gene sequence: CDR1 SEHNR, CDR2 FQNEAQ (reference sequence). CDR3 protein: CASSLLGLEPSYEQYF. CDR3 DNA: TGTGCCAGCAGCTTACTGGGACTAGAACCTTCCTACGAGCAGTACTTC.

The chain recombines TRBV7-3 with TRBJ2-7, with D perhaps matching TRBD1 (6 bases). The CDR3 runs 14 residues. Germline V lookup: CDR1 SGHTA, CDR2 FQGTGA. V was clipped by 3 bases and J by 5 bases, with 14 bases between them. The CDR3: CASSLTGQGNEQYF. As DNA, the CDR3 is TGTGCCAGCAGCTTGACAGGACAAGGGAACGAGCAGTACTTC.

The chain has TRBV7-4 and TRBJ2-7, with a weak D call TRBD1 (5 bases). Germline V gene lookup returns CDR1 SGHVT and CDR2 SQSDAQ. The CDR3 extends over 16 amino acids. V lost 8 bases and J lost 5, with 25 bases in between. CDR3 bases: TGTGCCAGCCTCTACAGACCAGGGTTTCGTCTCCACGAGCAGTACTTC. Translated: CASLYRPGFRLHEQYF.

This chain joins TRBV10-1 and TRBJ2-1; tentatively, D is TRBD2 (6 bases). Trimming stripped 4 bases from V and 6 bases from J, with 13 bases between. CDR1 is WNHNN and CDR2 is SYGVQD in the germline V gene (reference sequence). The length of the CDR3 is 14 residues. CDR3 bases: TGCGCCAGCAGTGTCGGGAGAAGGTCCAATGAGCAGTTCTTC. Residues: CASSVGRRSNEQFF.

The chain is built from TRBV27 and TRBJ2-1, with TRBD2 identical over 9 bases. Germline values: CDR1 MNHEY, CDR2 SMNVEV (reference sequence). The CDR3 loop spans 15 amino acids. V trimming: 5 bases; J trimming: 6 bases; junction bases outside the gene matches: 8. CDR3 nucleotide sequence: TGTGCCAGCAGTCCCGGACTAGCGTCTGTCAATGAGCAGTTCTTC. Its protein product is CASSPGLASVNEQFF.

V and J are TRBV28 and TRBJ2-3; D may be TRBD2 (5 bases). Trimming pared 6 bases from V and 7 bases from J, leaving 5 bases between. The CDR3 is 10 amino acids. The germline V gene encodes CDR1 MDHEN and CDR2 SYDVKM. The CDR3 loop is CASSGNTQYF. The CDR3 DNA is TGTGCCAGCAGCGGGAATACGCAGTATTTT.

This clone showed up just once. The genes are TRBV27 and TRBJ1-5, with D perhaps TRBD1 (5 bases). The CDR3 has 15 amino acids. Germline CDR1 is MNHEY and CDR2 is SMNVEV (reference sequence). The V and J ends lost 5 bases and 0 bases respectively, with 11 bases between them. The CDR3 nucleotides read TGTGCCAGCAGTCCTACAGGTTATAGCAATCAGCCCCAGCATTTT. As protein: CASSPTGYSNQPQHF.

As for this clone: Its ends do not fully match the called genes, so a read error is possible. This chain links TRBV5-4 with TRBJ2-1, with 13 bases fitting TRBD2. Germline V gives CDR1 SGHNT, CDR2 YYREEE (reference sequence). The CDR3 runs to 14 residues. CDR3 loop: CASSSGTSGMEAIF. CDR3 nucleotide sequence: TGTGCCAGCAGCTCCGGGACTAGCGGGATGGAGGCGATCTTC.